The source of this T cell receptor beta chain is a study of blood T cell repertoires in COVID-19 (TCRdb year 2020). In terms of the full investigation: Collaborator samples came from the United States, Italy and Spain and covered acute and convalescent phases of COVID-19. Nearly every sample came with metadata listing a de-identified subject ID, COVID-19 status, age in years and sex. The dataset comprised deeply sampled blood TCRbeta repertoires from subjects exposed to, actively infected with, or recovered from COVID-19. Where available, HLA class I and class II types were taken from metadata supplied by the sample provider and were not determined by assay-based typing. The samples were drawn from the first 160 participants of the ongoing ImmuneRACE study and from more than 1,000 subjects provided by 6 global collaborators. The prospective study material was composed of cDNA or gDNA derived from T cells, B-cell-depleted T cells, or PBMCs. The repertoires were released in a freely available public database intended as a resource for research on the immune response to SARS-CoV-2. What the study reported, not specific to this receptor: Clinical and demographic metadata were provided uncurated, with the amount varying by source and participant.

The junction carries 10 bases between V and J, which are trimmed by 1 base and 6 bases respectively. CDR3 length: 13 amino acids, cysteine to phenylalanine. This entry keeps only the CDR3 DNA: 39 bases, framed from base 1. CDR1 and CDR2, per the germline V gene, are LGHNT and FRNRAP. A second Seattle source provided samples from volunteer blood donors who had recovered from COVID-19. The collaborating institutions used their own protocols to collect whole blood in K2EDTA tubes. For TCRbeta analysis, collaborators shipped samples in one of three forms: frozen whole blood, isolated PBMCs, or DNA extracted from either of those sample types. TCRbeta CDR3 regions were amplified from genomic DNA using the immunoSEQ Assay, a bias-controlled multiplex PCR. For the original study's pipeline: The number of nucleated cells in each sample was estimated by amplification of reference gene primers within the assay. To quantify the absolute abundance of each unique TCRbeta CDR3 rearrangement, sequence reads were collapsed and filtered. For each sample, productive Simpson clonality was calculated as the square root of Simpson's diversity index across productive rearrangements. TCRdb retrieved this table from immuneACCESS and kept in-frame rearrangements only. Not all clones are present; in checked studies, unresolved V genes account for under half, and no reason is known for the remainder. Clone size and the V and J calls come from that table; the DNA yielded D and trimming. The sample table contains about 300,000 clones; only one count was recorded for about 91% of them. The top ten clonotypes cover 6.9% of the sample.

Of note for this clone: What antigen it recognizes has not been identified. Base qualities were left out, and no much larger clone turns up one base away.

Sequencing was performed on peripheral blood. The sequence joins TRBV12-5 to TRBJ2-7; matching of 6 bases hints at TRBD1 as the D gene. This TCR was recovered from a woman under 40 who had recovered from COVID-19. The CDR3 sequence is CASGLAGTTEQYF. The bases read TGTGCTAGTGGTTTGGCCGGGACAACCGAGCAGTACTTC.